These 14 T cell receptor beta chains share one sample of origin, sequenced in a study of T cell responses to AZD1222 COVID-19 vaccine. The data were produced by immunoSEQ multiplex PCR, yet TCRdb's version contains in-frame clones alone and is incomplete. Among about 99,000 clones listed, 87% were seen once. The material sequenced was peripheral blood, taken on day 0 of AZD1222 vaccination. The receptor source for this set is an adult in good health.

The chain has TRBV2 and TRBJ1-5; D may be TRBD1 (6 bases). There are 18 residues in the CDR3. The germline CDR1 and CDR2 sequences are SNHLY and FYNNEI. Trimming pared 7 bases from V and 0 bases from J, leaving 22 bases between. CDR3 in DNA: TGTGCCAGCACCCCTTGGGACACAGGGCATCCTAGCAATCAGCCCCAGCATTTT. Encoded protein: CASTPWDTGHPSNQPQHF.

CDR3 sequence reads: CASSIDPYRRETQYF. The CDR3 region has the DNA TGTGCCAGCAGCATCGACCCCTATAGGAGAGAGACCCAGTACTTC. J is TRBJ2-5 and V is TRBV9; D not certain. This CDR3 contains 15 residues. Germline V gene data show CDR1 as SGDLS and CDR2 as YYNGEE. Trimming cost V 4 bases and J 4 bases, with 17 bases left between them.

The gene calls are TRBV25-1 and TRBJ1-2, with TRBD1 as a possible D gene (5 bases). This CDR3 is built from 14 residues. CDR1 MGHDK and CDR2 SYGVNS come from the germline V gene. The V and J ends lost 6 bases and 8 bases respectively, with 19 bases between them. The CDR3 spells CASSPPGPWTGYTF. CDR3 nucleotides: TGTGCCAGCAGCCCTCCGGGGCCGTGGACGGGCTACACCTTC.

This clone was seen a handful of times. The rearrangement links TRBV7-8 to TRBJ1-1; D may be TRBD1 (6 bases). This CDR3 is 16 amino acids long. V lost 3 bases and J lost 0, with 14 bases in between. Germline CDR1 SGHVS, CDR2 FQNEAQ. The CDR3 reads CASSLGDTSLNTEAFF. The CDR3, as DNA: TGTGCCAGCAGCTTGGGGGACACTTCATTGAACACTGAAGCTTTCTTT.

V gene TRBV19 combines with J gene TRBJ2-1; D may be TRBD1 (7 bases). Germline CDR1 LNHDA, CDR2 SQIVND (reference sequence). The CDR3 consists of 19 residues. Trimming shortened V by 5 bases and J by 4 bases, and 27 bases separated the two germline ends. CDR3 region: CASSPRGGGRSGKYNEQFF. As DNA, the CDR3 is TGTGCCAGTAGTCCCCGAGGAGGGGGCAGATCAGGGAAGTACAATGAGCAGTTCTTC.

This chain links TRBV7-9 with TRBJ2-5, with 8 bases fitting TRBD2. Germline assignment: CDR1 SEHNR and CDR2 FQNEAQ (reference sequence). The CDR3 extends over 14 amino acids. Trimming at V came to 5 bases and at J to 3 bases, leaving 5 bases not matched to a gene. CDR3 in DNA: TGTGCCAGCAGCCCGCGGGGGGACAAAGAGACCCAGTACTTC. Translated: CASSPRGDKETQYF.

This clone was detected once. This chain uses TRBV2 with TRBJ1-2, with D perhaps matching TRBD1 (5 bases). V was pared by 11 bases and J by 7 bases, with 20 bases between. The V gene's germline CDR1 is SNHLY and CDR2 FYNNEI. CDR3 size: 13 residues. CDR3 sequence: CAGWQAGVRGYTF. The CDR3 nucleotides read TGTGCCGGGTGGCAAGCGGGGGTCCGTGGCTACACCTTC.

The chain has TRBV4-1 and TRBJ1-5, with 7 positions matching TRBD1. V was clipped by 0 bases and J by 0 bases; unmatched bases: 8. Germline loops: CDR1 MGHRA, CDR2 YSYEKL. CDR3 length equals 18 residues. The CDR3 protein is CASSQDDGTAYSNQPQHF. Here the CDR3 DNA reads TGCGCCAGCAGCCAAGATGACGGGACAGCTTATAGCAATCAGCCCCAGCATTTT.

The chain carries TRBV5-6 and TRBJ1-6; TRBD1 matches at 10 bases. V lost 1 base to trimming and J lost 8 bases; unmatched junction nucleotides: 3. This CDR3 spans 15 amino acids. Per the germline V gene, CDR1 is SGHDT and CDR2 is YYEEEE. The CDR3 loop reads CASSLMGTGDSPLHF. CDR3 sequence (DNA): TGTGCCAGCAGCTTGATGGGGACAGGGGATTCACCCCTCCACTTT.

The V gene is TRBV7-2, the J gene TRBJ1-2; D call uncertain. Between the trimmed V and J ends, which lost 5 bases and 0 bases, there was a span of 16 bases. Germline lookup yields CDR1 SGHTA and CDR2 FQGNSA. CDR3 length: 16 residues. CDR3 amino acids: CASSQRGGRTNYGYTF. CDR3 coding DNA: TGTGCCAGCAGCCAACGGGGTGGGCGCACTAACTATGGCTACACCTTC.

The V gene is TRBV5-8, the J gene TRBJ2-2, with D possibly being TRBD1 or TRBD2 (7 bases each). Germline V gene lookup returns CDR1 SGHTS and CDR2 YDEGEE. V dropped 4 bases and J dropped 2 bases, with 15 bases sitting between them. This CDR3 contains 16 residues. CDR3 region: CASSRGGGSNTGELFF. CDR3 nucleotides: TGTGCCAGCAGCCGAGGGGGCGGGAGCAACACCGGGGAGCTGTTTTTT.

This clone was counted a single time. The V gene is TRBV15, the J gene TRBJ1-4; tentatively, D is TRBD1 (6 bases). Trimming took off 6 bases at V and 15 bases at J, with 17 bases between the two ends. CDR3 size: 12 residues. Germline assignment: CDR1 LNHNV and CDR2 YYDKDF (reference sequence). CDR3 DNA: TGTGCCACCAGACTTTCCGAGGGGGACGTGTTTTTT. It encodes CATRLSEGDVFF.

V gene TRBV7-9 combines with J gene TRBJ2-3, with 11 positions matching TRBD1. The CDR3 covers 15 residues. V lost 5 bases to trimming and J lost 2 bases; unmatched junction nucleotides: 3. CDR1 and CDR2 from the germline V gene are SEHNR and FQNEAQ (reference sequence). CDR3 coding DNA: TGTGCCAGCAGCAAAGGACAGGGGGCCACAGATACGCAGTATTTT. This sequence encodes CASSKGQGATDTQYF.

The CDR3 DNA follows: TGTGCCAGCAAGGGGGAAGGAATCTACAATGAGCAGTTCTTC. It encodes CASKGEGIYNEQFF. This chain connects TRBV2 to TRBJ2-1, with TRBD1 as a possible D gene (6 bases). V lost 7 bases and J 3 bases, leaving 13 bases between the germline ends. CDR3 length: 14 residues. Germline V gene sequence: CDR1 SNHLY, CDR2 FYNNEI.